The next 5 T cell receptor beta chains were all read from a single sample in a study of T cells in Graves' hyperthyroidism and ophthalmopathy. RNA transcripts were the template for amplifying TCR beta CDR3 regions. When the TCR CDR3 underwent first-round RT-PCR, the HTBI primer set was used. TCRdb recomputed calls from the multiplex PCR reads with MiXCR, one row per CDR3 protein. The data show roughly 750,000 distinct CDR3 sequences, with approximately 16% seen just once and 8.4% held by the top ten. Sequencing was carried out using blood. All receptors derive from a man younger than 35 with Graves' hyperthyroidism.

In this sample, this clonotype turned up many times. The gene calls are TRBV30 and TRBJ1-1, with TRBD1 as a possible D gene (5 bases). This CDR3 has 16 residues. Germline V lookup: CDR1 GTSNPN, CDR2 SVGIG (reference sequence). Trimming shortened V by 4 bases and J by 1 base, and 19 bases separated the two germline ends. CDR3 loop: CAWTHRAGHPNTEAFF. Here the CDR3 DNA reads TGTGCCTGGACCCACCGCGCAGGACACCCGAACACTGAAGCTTTCTTT.

V and J are TRBV28 and TRBJ1-1; 7 bases fit TRBD1. This CDR3 contains 14 residues. With V trimmed by 8 bases and J by 3 bases, 9 bases remained unmatched. Germline V gives CDR1 MDHEN, CDR2 SYDVKM. This CDR3 reads CASVLTGLYTEAFF. The DNA of the CDR3 is TGTGCCAGCGTCCTGACAGGGCTCTACACTGAAGCTTTCTTT.

Of note for this clonotype: A much larger clone differs from this one at a single base, so this may be a read error. This rearrangement joins TRBV7-9 to TRBJ2-5; TRBD2 agrees at 11 bases. Germline V CDR1 and CDR2: SEHNR, FQNEAQ (reference sequence). This CDR3 has 14 amino acids. This CDR3 reads CASRLAGGLETQYF. For the CDR3, the DNA is TGTGCCAGCAGATTAGCGGGAGGGTTGGAGACCCAGTACTTC.

The sample holds many counts of this clonotype. The CDR3 DNA is TGCAGCGTTGAAGATGGCCACGACAATGAGCAGTTCTTC. This sequence encodes CSVEDGHDNEQFF. This chain connects TRBV29-1 to TRBJ2-1; D uncertain. Germline CDR1 SQVTM, CDR2 ANQGSEA. The length of the CDR3 is 13 residues. V shed 0 bases and J shed 5 bases, with 8 bases lying between them.

In this sample, this clonotype turned up many times. The chain employs TRBV13 and TRBJ2-2; D uncertain. There are 13 residues in the CDR3. Germline CDR1 reads PRHDT; CDR2 reads FYEKMQ (reference sequence). The V and J ends lost 1 base and 7 bases respectively, with 7 bases between them. In DNA, the CDR3 is TGTGCCAGCAGCTTAGAAGGTATCGGGGAGCTGTTTTTT. Protein product: CASSLEGIGELFF.